This T cell receptor beta chain was found in a study of a mutant IDH1 vaccine in newly diagnosed glioma. The wider study: Each patient was administered eight vaccinations, scheduled in weeks 1, 3, 5, 7, 11, 15, 19 and 23. The earlier regimen, radiotherapy, temozolomide, or both, was most often both.

Notes on this clone: The target antigen is unknown.

The method was immunoSEQ multiplex PCR; TCRdb's version includes in-frame clones alone and lacks a portion of them. The sample has roughly 60,000 clones; under 85% are singletons. Time point here: week 11, during vaccination. Mutant IDH1 20-mer peptide, at 300 ug, made up each vaccine dose, with topical imiquimod. The origin of this receptor is a man aged 30 to 39 with glioma. The starting material was PBMCs, obtained from a glioma patient whose treatment included an IDH1 peptide vaccine.

This CDR3 reads CASSSNSYNEQFF. As DNA, the CDR3 is TGTGCCAGCAGTTCCAACTCCTACAATGAGCAGTTCTTC. The rearrangement uses TRBV7-6 and TRBJ2-1; D is uncertain. Trimming removed 6 bases at V and 0 bases at J, with 6 bases between. The CDR3 covers 13 residues. Germline lookup yields CDR1 SGHVS and CDR2 FNYEAQ.